This T cell receptor (beta chain) was sequenced for a study of T-cell memory formation after mild COVID-19. MiXCR, applied by TCRdb to the 5' RACE reads, yields one record per CDR3 protein. This table has around 99,000 distinct CDR3 sequences, approximately 15% appearing once. This clonotype has only a few counts. The origin of this receptor is a man between 18 and 35 years old who had mild COVID-19 (a few samples of this study predate the infection). Cell type and time point are not known. Sequencing was performed on PBMCs or a T cell subset sorted from them (not recorded which).

DNA for the CDR3: TGTGCCAGCAGTCAACCGGACAGGGCCGACTTCTACGAGCAGTACGTC. Translating gives CASSQPDRADFYEQYV. The V gene is TRBV28, the J gene TRBJ2-7, with 8 bases that match TRBD1. Germline V gives CDR1 MDHEN, CDR2 SYDVKM. The CDR3 runs 16 residues. V shed 5 bases, J shed 3 bases, and the junction held 12 bases outside the gene matches.